One and the same sample provided the 20 T cell receptor beta chains below, sequenced in a study of cytomegalovirus exposure and HLA in healthy donors. PCR was performed using 60 Vbeta and 13 Jbeta primers. The table came from immunoSEQ multiplex PCR; TCRdb's copy has only in-frame clones and leaves some out. This sample has approximately 180,000 clones, with almost 85% found just once. Sequencing was carried out using PBMCs. Receptor source: a girl aged 5-17 years in good health and CMV-seropositive.

The CDR3 loop is CASSALTSGGQETQYF. CDR3 sequence (DNA): TGTGCCAGCAGTGCGTTGACTAGCGGGGGACAAGAGACCCAGTACTTC. This sequence joins TRBV2 and TRBJ2-5; 12 positions match TRBD2. The V gene's germline CDR1 is SNHLY and CDR2 FYNNEI. Unmatched junction bases numbered 5, after V lost 4 bases and J lost 2 bases. The CDR3 extends over 16 amino acids.

V gene TRBV5-1 combines with J gene TRBJ1-2; 11 bases agree with TRBD1. In germline, CDR1 is SGHRS, CDR2 YFSETQ. The ends lost 2 bases at V and 5 bases at J; junction bases unmatched: 8. This CDR3 spans 16 amino acids. The CDR3 nucleotides read TGCGCCAGCAGCTTTCGCGCGGGACAGGGGGAATATGGCTACACCTTC. Protein: CASSFRAGQGEYGYTF.

V usage is TRBV9 and J usage is TRBJ1-2; no firm D call. V lost 4 bases to trimming and J lost 1 base, with 14 bases between them. Germline CDR1 SGDLS, CDR2 YYNGEE. This CDR3 is built from 15 residues. The CDR3 is CASSPKEGGNYGYTF. CDR3 in DNA: TGTGCCAGCAGCCCGAAGGAGGGAGGTAACTATGGCTACACCTTC.

The chain links TRBV6-4 to TRBJ2-3; D gene unclear. V gave up 1 base and J gave up 3 bases, with 5 bases separating them. There are 13 residues in the CDR3. Germline loops: CDR1 MRHNA, CDR2 SNTAGT. The CDR3 here is CASSDLETDTQYF. CDR3 in DNA: TGTGCCAGCAGTGACTTAGAGACAGATACGCAGTATTTT.

This chain links TRBV6-5 with TRBJ1-2, with 8 nucleotides matching TRBD1. Germline trimming cut 7 bases from V and 4 bases from J; bases unmatched to any gene: 5. CDR1 is MNHEY, CDR2 SVGAGI, per germline. This CDR3 has 13 residues. CDR3 protein: CASMRDRSYGYTF. The CDR3 DNA sequence: TGTGCCAGCATGAGGGACAGGAGCTATGGCTACACCTTC.

This clone has just a few counts. The chain recombines TRBV2 with TRBJ2-2; a weak D match, TRBD2 (6 bases). CDR3 size: 15 residues. V was trimmed by 10 bases and J by 6 bases, leaving 21 bases between them. The germline V gene has CDR1 SNHLY and CDR2 FYNNEI. The chain's CDR3 is CATKGLVWYAGELFF. As DNA, the CDR3 is TGTGCCACCAAGGGACTGGTATGGTACGCCGGGGAGCTGTTTTTT.

The chain links TRBV5-1 to TRBJ1-2, with TRBD1 identical over 8 bases. This CDR3 region has 14 residues. The V gene end was trimmed by 4 bases and the J gene end by 8 bases; junction bases not matched to a gene: 10. Germline loops: CDR1 SGHRS, CDR2 YFSETQ. CDR3 sequence reads: CASSGTGEREGYTF. The CDR3 nucleotides are TGCGCCAGCAGCGGGACAGGTGAACGCGAGGGCTACACCTTC.

The chain recombines TRBV29-1 with TRBJ2-3; D is unclear. Germline assignment: CDR1 SQVTM and CDR2 ANQGSEA. This CDR3 is built from 13 residues. V was clipped by 3 bases and J by 0 bases, with 7 bases between them. CDR3 residues: CSVDRSSTDTQYF. CDR3 DNA sequence: TGCAGCGTTGACCGGTCTAGCACAGATACGCAGTATTTT.

This clone was observed once. The genes are TRBV27 and TRBJ1-1; TRBD1 matches at 10 bases. The CDR3 spans 14 residues. V was pared by 3 bases and J by 10 bases, with 8 bases of the junction left unmatched. CDR1 is MNHEY, CDR2 SMNVEV, per germline (reference sequence). The CDR3 region has the DNA TGTGCCAGCAGTTTGAGCGCCGGGACAGGGGCAGCTTTCTTT. It codes for CASSLSAGTGAAFF.

The chain combines TRBV2 with TRBJ1-1; 10 bases align to TRBD1. The CDR3 is 14 amino acids. J gave up 7 bases and V 6 bases, and 8 bases lay outside the gene matches. Germline V gene sequence: CDR1 SNHLY, CDR2 FYNNEI. CDR3 sequence reads: CASRLTGGGDEAFF. The CDR3, as DNA: TGTGCCAGCAGGCTGACAGGGGGCGGTGATGAAGCTTTCTTT.

CDR3 DNA: TGTGCCAGTAGTATGCCCTGGGGCCTGGGAAATCAGCCCCAGCATTTT. It translates to CASSMPWGLGNQPQHF. The chain links TRBV19 to TRBJ1-5, with TRBD1 as a possible D gene (5 bases). The CDR3 is 16 amino acids. Between the trimmed V and J ends, which lost 3 bases and 4 bases, there was a span of 16 bases. Germline V lookup: CDR1 LNHDA, CDR2 SQIVND (reference sequence).

The chain uses TRBV5-1 and TRBJ2-7; 12 bases map to TRBD2. The V segment lost 3 bases and the J segment 5 bases; nucleotides outside the gene matches: 9. The germline V gene encodes CDR1 SGHRS and CDR2 YFSETQ. CDR3 size: 16 residues. Written as DNA, the CDR3 is TGCGCCAGCAGCTCTCCTAGCGGGGGGGCGAGGGACGAGCAGTACTTC. Amino acids: CASSSPSGGARDEQYF.

This chain links TRBV9 with TRBJ1-1, with D hard to call. Per the germline V gene, CDR1 is SGDLS and CDR2 is YYNGEE. The CDR3 extends over 14 amino acids. Trimming shortened V by 0 bases and J by 5 bases, and 11 bases separated the two germline ends. The CDR3 reads CASSVGGRTTEAFF. The CDR3 DNA is TGTGCCAGCAGCGTAGGAGGGAGGACGACTGAAGCTTTCTTT. The entire variable domain, with the rest obtained from reference TRBV9 and TRBJ1-1, is as follows: DSGVTQTPKHLITATGQRVTLRCSPRSGDLSVYWYQQSLDQGLQFLIQYYNGEERAKGNILERFSAQQFPDLHSELNLSSLELGDSALYFCASSVGGRTTEAFFGQGTRLTVV.

This clone has more than one count but fewer than ten. This rearrangement joins TRBV9 to TRBJ1-2, with D perhaps TRBD1 (6 bases). V lost 3 bases and J lost 6, with 12 bases in between. Germline V lookup: CDR1 SGDLS, CDR2 YYNGEE. This CDR3 is built from 13 residues. The CDR3 spells CASSDTGYDGYTF. DNA of the CDR3: TGTGCCAGCAGCGATACAGGGTACGATGGCTACACCTTC.

This clone was observed once. This chain connects TRBV9 to TRBJ2-2; TRBD2 agrees at 7 bases. The CDR3 spans 16 residues. Germline CDR1 is SGDLS and CDR2 is YYNGEE. J lost 5 bases, V lost 0 bases, and 7 bases had no gene match. The CDR3 sequence: CASSVGGGGGTGELFF. CDR3 coding DNA: TGTGCCAGCAGCGTAGGGGGCGGGGGAGGAACCGGGGAGCTGTTTTTT.

The chain has TRBV6-5 and TRBJ1-1; D gene ambiguous. From germline, CDR1 is MNHEY and CDR2 SVGAGI. Trimming took 6 bases from V and 2 from J, leaving 10 bases between them. CDR3 length equals 13 residues. The CDR3 DNA reads as TGTGCCAGCAGGTATCGCACTAACACTGAAGCTTTCTTT. Amino acids: CASRYRTNTEAFF.

This chain connects TRBV30 to TRBJ2-5, with TRBD2 as a possible D gene (7 bases). The CDR3 is 13 amino acids. V lost 0 bases and J 5 bases, leaving 10 bases between the germline ends. Germline lookup yields CDR1 GTSNPN and CDR2 SVGIG (reference sequence). The CDR3 sequence: CAWSVGGLETQYF. CDR3 DNA: TGTGCCTGGAGTGTCGGGGGGCTTGAGACCCAGTACTTC.

The J gene is TRBJ2-5, the V gene TRBV5-1, with D uncertain. The length of the CDR3 is 11 residues. Germline values: CDR1 SGHRS, CDR2 YFSETQ. Trimming left V 4 bases short and J 11 bases short, with 12 bases between. CDR3 bases: TGCGCCAGCAGCGCGGAACAAATACAGTACTTC. Protein: CASSAEQIQYF.

The genes are TRBV9 and TRBJ2-1; no clear D. The ends were cut back, 4 bases at V and 0 bases at J, with 11 bases in the middle. The CDR3 consists of 15 residues. Per the germline V gene, CDR1 is SGDLS and CDR2 is YYNGEE. The CDR3 region has the DNA TGTGCCAGCAGCTCCATGAGGAGCTCCTACAATGAGCAGTTCTTC. It encodes CASSSMRSSYNEQFF.

Here the CDR3 reads CASSRTDYNSPLHF. The CDR3 DNA reads TGTGCCAGTAGTCGGACAGATTATAATTCACCCCTCCACTTT. The V and J genes are TRBV19 and TRBJ1-6, with D tentatively TRBD1 (6 bases). Between the trimmed V and J ends, which lost 5 bases and 4 bases, there was a span of 9 bases. This CDR3 is built from 14 residues. Germline CDR1 and CDR2: LNHDA and SQIVND (reference sequence).